This is a list of T cell receptor beta chains from one sample in a study of TIL therapy for anti-PD-1-resistant metastatic lung cancer. Assay: immunoSEQ multiplex PCR; the TCRdb copy retains only in-frame clones and omits some. Of more than 5,000 clones detected, around two thirds appear once; the ten largest clones hold under 7.5%. The sequenced sample was tumor tissue, obtained at baseline. Receptors originate from a person aged 30 to 80 with non-small cell lung cancer. Both conserved end residues are part of each CDR3. Each record gives: CDR3 protein, V gene, J gene.

cdr3_aa: CASSQTGGADTQYF; v_call: TRBV7-9; j_call: TRBJ2-3
cdr3_aa: CASSYLGPPTGTEAFF; v_call: TRBV6-9; j_call: TRBJ1-1
cdr3_aa: CASSQVYLGRSGANEKLFF; v_call: TRBV3-1/TRBV3-2; j_call: TRBJ1-4
cdr3_aa: CSARIKETQYF; v_call: TRBV20-1; j_call: TRBJ2-5
cdr3_aa: CASSQVRGSLYNEQFF; v_call: TRBV4-3; j_call: TRBJ2-1
cdr3_aa: CASSLMFGGNQPQHF; v_call: TRBV27; j_call: TRBJ1-5
cdr3_aa: CATSVAGVRNEQFF; v_call: TRBV24-1; j_call: TRBJ2-1
cdr3_aa: CASSQESNEQYF; v_call: TRBV3-1/TRBV3-2; j_call: TRBJ2-7
cdr3_aa: CASSLVSYEQYF; v_call: TRBV7-9; j_call: TRBJ2-7
cdr3_aa: CASSLVRGGDGTDTQYF; v_call: TRBV5-1; j_call: TRBJ2-3
cdr3_aa: CASRPGLMENEQFF; v_call: TRBV7-8; j_call: TRBJ2-1
cdr3_aa: CASSKPPGQDMTYGYTF; v_call: TRBV21-1; j_call: TRBJ1-2
cdr3_aa: CASRPGQNPSYEQYF; v_call: TRBV6-5; j_call: TRBJ2-7
cdr3_aa: CASTKGTGGSPLHF; v_call: TRBV6-6; j_call: TRBJ1-6
cdr3_aa: CASSLGPSYNEQFF; v_call: TRBV4-1; j_call: TRBJ2-1
cdr3_aa: CASSQDGQGYGYTF; v_call: TRBV4-2; j_call: TRBJ1-2
cdr3_aa: CASTTRLSGEKLFF; v_call: TRBV28; j_call: TRBJ1-4
cdr3_aa: CASSVGSEQYF; v_call: TRBV9; j_call: TRBJ2-7
cdr3_aa: CASIPGTSDLYEQYF; v_call: TRBV28; j_call: TRBJ2-7
cdr3_aa: CSASVSEAGELFF; v_call: TRBV20-1; j_call: TRBJ2-2
cdr3_aa: CASSYSERGYGYTF; v_call: TRBV6-5; j_call: TRBJ1-2
cdr3_aa: CASSQDVSRTVGELFF; v_call: TRBV4-1; j_call: TRBJ2-2
cdr3_aa: CASSQYGGGTDTQYF; v_call: TRBV3-1/TRBV3-2; j_call: TRBJ2-3
cdr3_aa: CASSLRGLSRDTQYF; v_call: TRBV7-2; j_call: TRBJ2-3
cdr3_aa: CASSRLAGGATYNEQFF; v_call: TRBV19; j_call: TRBJ2-1
cdr3_aa: CASSLGDSYEQYF; v_call: TRBV7-3; j_call: TRBJ2-7
cdr3_aa: CASSFSGGNQPQHF; v_call: TRBV25-1; j_call: TRBJ1-5
cdr3_aa: CASSNPKGRVDVTQYF; v_call: TRBV9; j_call: TRBJ2-3